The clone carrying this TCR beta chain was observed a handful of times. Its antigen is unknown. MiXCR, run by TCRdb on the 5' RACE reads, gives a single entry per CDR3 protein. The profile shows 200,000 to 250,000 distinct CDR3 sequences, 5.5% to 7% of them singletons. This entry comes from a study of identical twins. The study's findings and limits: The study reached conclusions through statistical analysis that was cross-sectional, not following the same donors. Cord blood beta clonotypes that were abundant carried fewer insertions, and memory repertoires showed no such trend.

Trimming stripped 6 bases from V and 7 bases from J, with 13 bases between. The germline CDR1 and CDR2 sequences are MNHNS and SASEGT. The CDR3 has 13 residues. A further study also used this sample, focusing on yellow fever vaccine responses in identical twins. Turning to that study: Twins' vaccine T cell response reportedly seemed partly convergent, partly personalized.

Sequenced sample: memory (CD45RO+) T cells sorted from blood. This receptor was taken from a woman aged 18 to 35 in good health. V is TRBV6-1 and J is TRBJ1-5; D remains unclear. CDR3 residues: CASSFTATQPQHF. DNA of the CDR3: TGTGCCAGCAGCTTCACCGCAACGCAGCCCCAGCATTTT.